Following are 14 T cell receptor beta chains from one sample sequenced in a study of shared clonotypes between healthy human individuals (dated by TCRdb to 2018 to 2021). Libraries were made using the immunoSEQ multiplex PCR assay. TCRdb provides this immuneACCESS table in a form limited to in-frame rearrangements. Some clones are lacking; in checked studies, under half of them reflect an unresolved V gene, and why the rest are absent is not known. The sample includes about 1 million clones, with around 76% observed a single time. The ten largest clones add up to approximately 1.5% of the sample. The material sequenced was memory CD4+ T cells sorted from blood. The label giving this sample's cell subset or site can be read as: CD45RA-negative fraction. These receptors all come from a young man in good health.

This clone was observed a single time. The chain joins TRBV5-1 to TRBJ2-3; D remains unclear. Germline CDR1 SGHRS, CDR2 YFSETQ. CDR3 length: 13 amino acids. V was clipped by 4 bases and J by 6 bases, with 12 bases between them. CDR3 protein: CASSPAVPDTQYF. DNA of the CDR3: TGCGCCAGCAGCCCGGCCGTACCGGATACGCAGTATTTT.

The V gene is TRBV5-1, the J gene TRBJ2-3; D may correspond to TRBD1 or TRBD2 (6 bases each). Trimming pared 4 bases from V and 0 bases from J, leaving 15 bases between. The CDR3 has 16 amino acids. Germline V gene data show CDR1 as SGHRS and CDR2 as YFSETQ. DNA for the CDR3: TGCGCCAGCAGCGGCCTCGGAGGGGGAAGCACAGATACGCAGTATTTT. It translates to CASSGLGGGSTDTQYF.

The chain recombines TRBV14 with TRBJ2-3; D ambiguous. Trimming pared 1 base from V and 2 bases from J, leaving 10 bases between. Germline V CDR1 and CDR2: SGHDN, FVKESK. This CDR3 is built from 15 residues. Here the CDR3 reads CASSQVTLYTDTQYF. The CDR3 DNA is TGTGCCAGCAGCCAAGTGACCCTTTACACAGATACGCAGTATTTT. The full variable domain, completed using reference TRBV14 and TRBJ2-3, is EAGVTQFPSHSVIEKGQTVTLRCDPISGHDNLYWYRRVMGKEIKFLLHFVKESKQDESGMPNNRFLAERTGGTYSTLKVQPAELEDSGVYFCASSQVTLYTDTQYFGPGTRLTVL.

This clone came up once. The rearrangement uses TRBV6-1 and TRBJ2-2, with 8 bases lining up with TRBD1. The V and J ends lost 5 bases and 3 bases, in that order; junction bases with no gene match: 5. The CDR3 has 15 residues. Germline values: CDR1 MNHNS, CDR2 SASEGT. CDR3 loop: CASSNAGQDTGELFF. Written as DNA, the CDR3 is TGTGCCAGCAGTAACGCGGGACAGGACACCGGGGAGCTGTTTTTT.

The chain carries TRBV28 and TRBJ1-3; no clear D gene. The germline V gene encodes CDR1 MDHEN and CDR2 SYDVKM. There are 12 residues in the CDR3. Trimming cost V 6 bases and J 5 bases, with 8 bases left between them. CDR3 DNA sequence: TGTGCCAGCAGGCTGGCGAGAAACACCATATATTTT. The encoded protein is CASRLARNTIYF.

Here the CDR3 reads CASSLAGVHYNEQFF. The CDR3 DNA reads TGCGCCAGCAGTCTAGCGGGAGTACACTACAATGAGCAGTTCTTC. This chain joins TRBV5-1 and TRBJ2-1, with TRBD2 matching over 10 bases. There are 15 residues in the CDR3. V gave up 5 bases and J gave up 3 bases; unmatched junction bases: 5. The germline gives CDR1 SGHRS, CDR2 YFSETQ.

CDR3 sequence (DNA): TGTGCCAGCAGCGTATCGGTTGAGCGGGGGGTGTCAGATACGCAGTATTTT. It is translated as CASSVSVERGVSDTQYF. This chain uses TRBV9 with TRBJ2-3; TRBD2 agrees at 9 bases. The germline V gene has CDR1 SGDLS and CDR2 YYNGEE. With 1 base clipped from V and 4 bases from J, the junction kept 10 bases outside the gene matches. This CDR3 spans 17 amino acids.

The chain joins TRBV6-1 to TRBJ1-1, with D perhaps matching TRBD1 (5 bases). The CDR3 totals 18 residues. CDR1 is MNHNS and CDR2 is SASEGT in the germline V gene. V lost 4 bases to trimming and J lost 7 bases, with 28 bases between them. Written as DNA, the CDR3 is TGTGCCAGCAGTGGGAGGGGTATGGCAGGGATGAGGGTCATTGAAGCTTTCTTT. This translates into CASSGRGMAGMRVIEAFF.

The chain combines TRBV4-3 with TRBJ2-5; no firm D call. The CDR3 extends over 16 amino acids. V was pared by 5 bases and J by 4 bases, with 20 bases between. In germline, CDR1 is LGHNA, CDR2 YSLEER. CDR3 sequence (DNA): TGCGCCAGCAGCGCTAAGACGTCCGGTAACTCAGAGACCCAGTACTTC. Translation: CASSAKTSGNSETQYF.

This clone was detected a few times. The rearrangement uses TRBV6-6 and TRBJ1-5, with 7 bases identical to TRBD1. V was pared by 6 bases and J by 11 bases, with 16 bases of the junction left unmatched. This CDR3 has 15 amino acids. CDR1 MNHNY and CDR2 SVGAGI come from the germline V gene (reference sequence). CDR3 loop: CASRPPGQSFVAQHF. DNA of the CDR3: TGTGCCAGCAGGCCCCCGGGACAGTCTTTTGTAGCCCAGCATTTT.

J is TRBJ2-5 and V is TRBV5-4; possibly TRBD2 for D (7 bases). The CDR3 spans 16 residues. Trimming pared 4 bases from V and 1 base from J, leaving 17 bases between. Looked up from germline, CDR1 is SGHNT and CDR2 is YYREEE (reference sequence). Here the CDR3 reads CASSLPTGGFQETQYF. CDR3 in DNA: TGTGCCAGCAGCCTGCCTACGGGGGGCTTCCAAGAGACCCAGTACTTC.

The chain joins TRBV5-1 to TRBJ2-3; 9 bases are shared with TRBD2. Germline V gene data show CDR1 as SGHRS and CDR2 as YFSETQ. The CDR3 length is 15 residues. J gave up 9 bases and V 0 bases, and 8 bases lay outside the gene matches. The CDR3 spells CASSLVSSGEGTQYF. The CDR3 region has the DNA TGCGCCAGCAGCTTGGTTTCTAGCGGGGAAGGGACGCAGTATTTT.

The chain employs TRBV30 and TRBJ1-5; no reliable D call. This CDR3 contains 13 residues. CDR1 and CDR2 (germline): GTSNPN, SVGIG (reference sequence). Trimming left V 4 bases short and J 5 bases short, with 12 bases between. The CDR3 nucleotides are TGTGCCTGGACCACAGATTCTTATCAGCCCCAGCATTTT. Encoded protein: CAWTTDSYQPQHF.

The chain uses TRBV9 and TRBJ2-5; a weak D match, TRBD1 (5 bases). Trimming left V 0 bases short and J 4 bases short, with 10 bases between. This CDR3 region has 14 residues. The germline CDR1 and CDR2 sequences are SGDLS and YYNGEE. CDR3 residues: CASSVGPQGETQYF. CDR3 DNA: TGTGCCAGCAGCGTAGGACCCCAGGGAGAGACCCAGTACTTC.